This TCR beta chain was documented in a study of regulatory T cells in long-lasting Graves disease. For the study at large: Those with persistent Graves' disease had received antithyroid drugs for over 5 years with positive TSH receptor antibodies. Study-wide results and caveats: Researchers reported studying only peripheral blood, not thyroid tissue.

This clonotype was seen more than once but under ten times. Its cognate antigen is unknown. To make TCR beta libraries, researchers used iRepertoire HTBI primers and Arm-PCR of CDR3 regions. TCRdb used MiXCR to reprocess the multiplex PCR reads, holding one entry per CDR3 protein. The sample shows 350,000 to 450,000 distinct CDR3 sequences, roughly 25% of them seen only once. Germline V gene sequence: CDR1 SGHAT, CDR2 FQNNGV. The V gene end was trimmed by 6 bases and the J gene end by 8 bases; junction bases not matched to a gene: 17. This CDR3 contains 18 residues. Documented time point: persistent/refractory GD, antithyroid drugs over 5 years with positive TRAb. Isolated PBMC RNA provided the starting material for the TCR library. Peripheral blood, roughly 9.2 milliliters per patient, was collected in EDTA tubes.

The sample in question was peripheral blood mononuclear cells (PBMCs), obtained when the disease was refractory, from a patient treated with antithyroid drugs. This clonotype was sampled from a woman in her thirties or forties with Graves disease. The chain joins TRBV11-2 to TRBJ2-4, with 12 bases identical to TRBD2. The CDR3 nucleotides read TGTGCCAGCAGAAACAGGTTCTCTAGCGGGAGGGCCCTGGACATTCAGTACTTC. It yields the protein CASRNRFSSGRALDIQYF.